This T cell receptor (beta chain) was identified during a study of identical twins. Overall study results and limits: Researchers reported weaker excess twin sharing in beta out-of-frame sequences.

In germline, CDR1 is SQVTM, CDR2 ANQGSEA. The CDR3 has 11 amino acids. The V end was cut by 8 bases, the J end by 10 bases, with 15 bases between. This clonotype has a count of ten or more. The antigen remains undetermined. Healthy Caucasians alone served as donors. Addition of a universal primer site occurred through template switching, and cDNA carried unique molecular identifiers. Via MiXCR, TCRdb re-called the 5' RACE reads, giving one row per CDR3 protein. The sample yields around 960,000 distinct CDR3 sequences, over 9% seen once. These data are also associated with another study on yellow fever vaccine responses in identical twins. Per that study: Reportedly, twins' vaccine T cell responses looked partly convergent and partly personalized.

The TCR sequence derives from a woman between 18 and 29 years old in good health. The V and J genes are TRBV29-1 and TRBJ2-4; D possibly uses TRBD1 or TRBD2 (6 bases each). Input material: PBMCs. Here the CDR3 DNA reads TGCAGCTCACTAAGGGGGGAGATTCAGTACTTC. It specifies CSSLRGEIQYF.